This T cell receptor (beta chain) originates from a study of regulatory T cells in long-lasting Graves disease. Findings of the study overall: Persistent Graves' patients had lower TCR diversity than newly diagnosed ones.

This clonotype was seen ten or more times. No antigen is known for it. The CDR3 extends over 13 amino acids. Trimming removed 3 bases from V and 3 bases from J, with 8 bases in between. Germline CDR1 and CDR2: MNHEY and SMNVEV (reference sequence). Library construction for TCR beta used iRepertoire HTBI primers and Arm-PCR of CDR3 regions. TCRdb re-analysed the multiplex PCR reads in MiXCR, keeping a single row per CDR3 protein. The repertoire holds roughly 520,000 distinct CDR3 sequences, 12% seen once, with over 7% in the top ten. This sample's time point: newly diagnosed GD, antithyroid drugs for less than 3 months. The TCR library was made from RNA extracted from PBMCs. The data also belong to a second study, concerning T cells in Graves' hyperthyroidism and ophthalmopathy.

This sequence originates from a woman in her 30s with Graves disease. Sequences were derived from peripheral blood mononuclear cells (PBMCs), sampled at new diagnosis, from a patient treated with antithyroid drugs. The chain recombines TRBV27 with TRBJ1-2; D call uncertain. CDR3 residues: CASSFRRDYGYTF. The CDR3 DNA reads as TGTGCCAGCAGTTTCCGACGGGACTATGGCTACACCTTC.